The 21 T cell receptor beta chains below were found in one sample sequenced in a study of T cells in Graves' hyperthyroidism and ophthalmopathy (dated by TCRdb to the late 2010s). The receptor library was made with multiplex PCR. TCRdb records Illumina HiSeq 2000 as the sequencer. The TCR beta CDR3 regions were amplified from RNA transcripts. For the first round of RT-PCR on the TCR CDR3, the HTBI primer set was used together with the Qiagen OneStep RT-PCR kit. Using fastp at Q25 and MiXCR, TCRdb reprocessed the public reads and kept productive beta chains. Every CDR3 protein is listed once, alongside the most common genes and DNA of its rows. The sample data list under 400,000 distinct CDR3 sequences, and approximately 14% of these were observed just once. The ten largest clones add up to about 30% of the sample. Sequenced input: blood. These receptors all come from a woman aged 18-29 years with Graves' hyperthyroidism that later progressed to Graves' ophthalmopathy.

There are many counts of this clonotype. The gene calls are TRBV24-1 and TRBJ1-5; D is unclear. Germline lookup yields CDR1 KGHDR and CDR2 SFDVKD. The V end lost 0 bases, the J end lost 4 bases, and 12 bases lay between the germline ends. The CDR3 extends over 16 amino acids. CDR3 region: CATSDLVTDRNQPQHF. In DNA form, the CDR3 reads TGTGCCACCAGTGATTTGGTCACCGATAGGAATCAGCCCCAGCATTTT.

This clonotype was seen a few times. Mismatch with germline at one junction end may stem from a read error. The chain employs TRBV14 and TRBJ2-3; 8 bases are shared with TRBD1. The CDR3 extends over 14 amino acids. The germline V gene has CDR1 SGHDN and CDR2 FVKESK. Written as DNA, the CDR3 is TGTGCCAGCAGCCCAGGGGGCATTGCAGATACGCAGTGTTTT. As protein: CASSPGGIADTQCF.

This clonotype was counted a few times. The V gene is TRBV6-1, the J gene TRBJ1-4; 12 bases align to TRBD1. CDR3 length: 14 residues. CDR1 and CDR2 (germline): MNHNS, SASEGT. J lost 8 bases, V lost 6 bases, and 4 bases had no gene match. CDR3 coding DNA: TGTGCCAGCAGACGGGACAGGGGGCGGGAAAAACTGTTTTTT. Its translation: CASRRDRGREKLFF.

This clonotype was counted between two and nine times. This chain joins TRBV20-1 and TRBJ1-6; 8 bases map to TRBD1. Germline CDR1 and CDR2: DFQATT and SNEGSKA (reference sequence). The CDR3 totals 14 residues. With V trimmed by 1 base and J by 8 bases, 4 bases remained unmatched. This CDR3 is CSARGDRWDSPLHF. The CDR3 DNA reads TGCAGTGCTAGAGGGGACAGGTGGGATTCACCCCTCCACTTT.

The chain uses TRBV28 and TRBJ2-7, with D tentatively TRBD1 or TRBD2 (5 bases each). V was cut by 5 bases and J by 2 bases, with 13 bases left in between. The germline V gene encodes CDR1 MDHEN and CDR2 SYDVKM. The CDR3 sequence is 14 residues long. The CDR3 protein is CASSLPRDAYEQYF. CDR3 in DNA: TGTGCCAGCAGTCTTCCTCGGGACGCCTACGAGCAGTACTTC.

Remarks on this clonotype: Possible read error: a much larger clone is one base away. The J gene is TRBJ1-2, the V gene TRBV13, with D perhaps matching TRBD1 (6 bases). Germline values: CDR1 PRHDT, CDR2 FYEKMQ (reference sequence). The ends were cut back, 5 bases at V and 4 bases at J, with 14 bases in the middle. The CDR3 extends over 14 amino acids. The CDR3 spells CASSRPDRTYGYTF. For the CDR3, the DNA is TGTGCCAGCAGCCGCCCCGACAGGACCTATGGCTACACCTTC.

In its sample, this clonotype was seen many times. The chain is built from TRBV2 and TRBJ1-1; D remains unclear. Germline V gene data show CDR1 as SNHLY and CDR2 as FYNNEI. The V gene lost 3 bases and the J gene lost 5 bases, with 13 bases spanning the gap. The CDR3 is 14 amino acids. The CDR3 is CASSDVGRVTEAFF. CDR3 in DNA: TGTGCCAGCAGTGATGTAGGGAGGGTAACTGAAGCTTTCTTT.

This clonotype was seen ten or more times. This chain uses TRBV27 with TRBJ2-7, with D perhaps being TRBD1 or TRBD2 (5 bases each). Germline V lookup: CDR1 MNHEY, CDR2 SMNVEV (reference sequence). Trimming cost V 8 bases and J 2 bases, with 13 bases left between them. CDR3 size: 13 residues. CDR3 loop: CASRRDGAYEQYF. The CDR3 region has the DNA TGTGCCAGCCGACGGGACGGAGCCTACGAGCAGTACTTC.

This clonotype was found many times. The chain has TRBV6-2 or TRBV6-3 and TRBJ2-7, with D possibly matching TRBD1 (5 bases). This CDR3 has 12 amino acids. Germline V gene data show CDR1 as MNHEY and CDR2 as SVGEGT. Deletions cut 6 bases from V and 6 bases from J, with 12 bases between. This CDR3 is CASSPPGPEQYF. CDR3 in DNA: TGTGCCAGCAGCCCCCCAGGGCCCGAGCAGTACTTC.

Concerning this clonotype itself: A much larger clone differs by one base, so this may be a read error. CDR3 nucleotides: TGTGCCAGCAGTAACCGGGACGCCAAAAACATTCAGTACTTC. Its protein is CASSNRDAKNIQYF. The chain couples TRBV7-2 to TRBJ2-4; D could derive from TRBD1 or TRBD2 (5 bases each). The CDR3 contains 14 residues. Trimming removed 6 bases at V and 1 base at J, with 10 bases between. The germline V gene encodes CDR1 SGHTA and CDR2 FQGNSA.

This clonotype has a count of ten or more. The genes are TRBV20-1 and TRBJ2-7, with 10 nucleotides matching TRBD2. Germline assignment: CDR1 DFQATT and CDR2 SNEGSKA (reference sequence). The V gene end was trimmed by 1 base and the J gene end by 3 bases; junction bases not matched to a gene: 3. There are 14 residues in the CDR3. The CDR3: CSARAGTSDYEQYF. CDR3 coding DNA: TGCAGTGCTAGAGCCGGGACTAGCGACTACGAGCAGTACTTC.

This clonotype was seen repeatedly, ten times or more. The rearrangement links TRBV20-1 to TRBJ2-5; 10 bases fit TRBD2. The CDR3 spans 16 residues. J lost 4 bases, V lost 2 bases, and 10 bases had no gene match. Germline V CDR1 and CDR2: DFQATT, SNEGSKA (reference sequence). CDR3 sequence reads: CSARSGTSAFGETQYF. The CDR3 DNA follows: TGCAGTGCTAGATCCGGGACTAGCGCTTTTGGAGAGACCCAGTACTTC.

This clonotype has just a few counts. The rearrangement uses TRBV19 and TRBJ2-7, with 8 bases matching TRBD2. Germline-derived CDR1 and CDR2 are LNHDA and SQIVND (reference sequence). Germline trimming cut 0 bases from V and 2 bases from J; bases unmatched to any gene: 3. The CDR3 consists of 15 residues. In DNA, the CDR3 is TGTGCCAGTAGTATAGAAAGCGGGAGTCCCTACGAGCAGTACTTC. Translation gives CASSIESGSPYEQYF.

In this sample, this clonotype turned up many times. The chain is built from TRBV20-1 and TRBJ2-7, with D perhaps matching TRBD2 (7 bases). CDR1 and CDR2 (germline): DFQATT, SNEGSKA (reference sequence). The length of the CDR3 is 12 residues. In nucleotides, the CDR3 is TGCAGCGGGGGGCAATCCTCCTACGAGCAGTACTTC. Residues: CSGGQSSYEQYF.

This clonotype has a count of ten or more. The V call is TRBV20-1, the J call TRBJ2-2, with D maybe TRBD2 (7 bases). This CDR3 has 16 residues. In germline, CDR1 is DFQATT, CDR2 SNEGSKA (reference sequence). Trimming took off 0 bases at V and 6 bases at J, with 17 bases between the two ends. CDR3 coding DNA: TGCAGTGCTAGAGATTGGGGCAGGGGAGGGTCCGGGGAGCTGTTTTTT. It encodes CSARDWGRGGSGELFF.

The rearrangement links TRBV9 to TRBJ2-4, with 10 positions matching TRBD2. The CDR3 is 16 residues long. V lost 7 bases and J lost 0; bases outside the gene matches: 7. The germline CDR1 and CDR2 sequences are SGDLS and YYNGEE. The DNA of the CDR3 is TGTGCCAGCGGTCCAGCGGGAGGGCTAGCCAAAAACATTCAGTACTTC. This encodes CASGPAGGLAKNIQYF.

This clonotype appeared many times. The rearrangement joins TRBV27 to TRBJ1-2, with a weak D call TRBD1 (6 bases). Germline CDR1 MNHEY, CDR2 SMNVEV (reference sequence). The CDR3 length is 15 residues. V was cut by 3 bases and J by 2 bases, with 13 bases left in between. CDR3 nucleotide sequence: TGTGCCAGCAGTTTCAGTGCAGGGGCGAACTATGGCTACACCTTC. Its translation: CASSFSAGANYGYTF.

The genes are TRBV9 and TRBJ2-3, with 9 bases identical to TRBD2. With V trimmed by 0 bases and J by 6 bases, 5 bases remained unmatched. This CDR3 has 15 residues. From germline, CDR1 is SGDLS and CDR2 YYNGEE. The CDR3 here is CASSVEAGGMDTQYF. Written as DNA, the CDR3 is TGTGCCAGCAGCGTAGAAGCGGGAGGAATGGATACGCAGTATTTT. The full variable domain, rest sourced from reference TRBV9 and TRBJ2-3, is DSGVTQTPKHLITATGQRVTLRCSPRSGDLSVYWYQQSLDQGLQFLIQYYNGEERAKGNILERFSAQQFPDLHSELNLSSLELGDSALYFCASSVEAGGMDTQYFGPGTRLTVL.

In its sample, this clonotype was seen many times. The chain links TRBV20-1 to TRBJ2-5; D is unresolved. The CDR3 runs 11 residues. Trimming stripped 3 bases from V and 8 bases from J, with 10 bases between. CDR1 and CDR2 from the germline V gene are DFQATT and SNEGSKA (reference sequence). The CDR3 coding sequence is TGCAGTGCTAGGGTTACGGACACCCAGTACTTC. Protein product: CSARVTDTQYF.

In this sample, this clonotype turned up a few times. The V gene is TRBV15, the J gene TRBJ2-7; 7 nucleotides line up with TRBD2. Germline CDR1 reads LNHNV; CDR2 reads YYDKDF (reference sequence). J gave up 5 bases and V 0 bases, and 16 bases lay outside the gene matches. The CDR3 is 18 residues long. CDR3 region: CATSRDRPGAGTGHEQYF. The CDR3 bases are TGTGCCACCAGCAGAGATCGACCGGGAGCGGGAACTGGTCACGAGCAGTACTTC.

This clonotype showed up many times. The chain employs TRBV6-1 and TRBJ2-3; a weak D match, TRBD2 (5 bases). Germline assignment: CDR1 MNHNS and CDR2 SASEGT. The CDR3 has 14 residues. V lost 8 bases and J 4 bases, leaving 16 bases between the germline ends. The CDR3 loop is CASALGSRADTQYF. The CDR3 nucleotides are TGTGCCAGCGCGCTAGGATCGAGGGCAGATACGCAGTATTTT.